This passage covers 23 T cell receptor beta chains from one sample sequenced in a study of blood T cell repertoires in COVID-19. The data were produced by immunoSEQ multiplex PCR, yet TCRdb's version contains in-frame clones alone and is incomplete. The sample includes 290,000 or so clones, roughly 85% of them seen just once. Sequenced sample: peripheral blood. The receptor source for this set is a middle-aged man with active or convalescent COVID-19.

The chain has TRBV3-1 (or the pseudogene TRBV3-2) and TRBJ2-1; 12 bases are shared with TRBD2. The CDR3 has 15 amino acids. Germline CDR1 LGHDT, CDR2 YNNKEL (reference sequence). The V and J ends lost 2 bases and 7 bases, in that order; junction bases with no gene match: 3. As DNA, the CDR3 is TGTGCCAGCAGCCAACTAGCGGGAGGGCCAAATGAGCAGTTCTTC. It is translated as CASSQLAGGPNEQFF.

The rearrangement joins TRBV6-1 to TRBJ2-4, with 10 nucleotides matching TRBD2. CDR3 length: 20 amino acids. V gave up 1 base and J gave up 0 bases; unmatched junction bases: 12. Germline V gene lookup returns CDR1 MNHNS and CDR2 SASEGT. CDR3 nucleotides: TGTGCCAGCAGTGAAGACCCGACTAGCGGGTCGGATTTAGCCAAAAACATTCAGTACTTC. Its translation is CASSEDPTSGSDLAKNIQYF.

The V gene is TRBV7-2, the J gene TRBJ2-6; D not resolved. Between the trimmed V and J ends, which lost 4 bases and 10 bases, there was a span of 11 bases. The CDR3 sequence is 13 residues long. Germline CDR1 and CDR2: SGHTA and FQGNSA. CDR3 DNA sequence: TGTGCCAGCAGCTGGGCCGTACCAAACGTCCTGACTTTC. It specifies CASSWAVPNVLTF. Variable domain in full (rest from reference TRBV7-2 and TRBJ2-6): GAGVSQSPSNKVTEKGKDVELRCDPISGHTALYWYRQSLGQGLEFLIYFQGNSAPDKSGLPSDRFSAERTGGSVSTLTIQRTQQEDSAVYLCASSWAVPNVLTFGAGSRLTVL.

This chain connects TRBV7-3 to TRBJ2-1; 8 nucleotides agree with TRBD2. With V trimmed by 5 bases and J by 10 bases, 10 bases remained unmatched. Germline loops: CDR1 SGHTA, CDR2 FQGTGA. This CDR3 contains 14 residues. CDR3 in amino acids: CASSPQRELGEQFF. CDR3 nucleotides: TGTGCCAGCAGCCCTCAGCGGGAGCTGGGGGAGCAGTTCTTC.

The gene calls are TRBV6-5 and TRBJ1-2, with D perhaps TRBD1 (6 bases). The V end was cut by 7 bases, the J end by 2 bases, with 8 bases between. The germline CDR1 and CDR2 sequences are MNHEY and SVGAGI. This CDR3 has 12 residues. Here the CDR3 reads CASTGVNYGYTF. In DNA, the CDR3 is TGTGCCAGCACAGGGGTAAACTATGGCTACACCTTC.

The V gene is TRBV28, the J gene TRBJ2-2, with 9 bases fitting TRBD2. Germline lookup yields CDR1 MDHEN and CDR2 SYDVKM. The length of the CDR3 is 16 residues. Unmatched junction bases numbered 11, after V lost 6 bases and J lost 6 bases. The DNA for the CDR3 is TGTGCCAGCAGCACCTCTCGGCGGGAGGGGTCCGGGGAGCTGTTTTTT. Protein: CASSTSRREGSGELFF.

The V gene is TRBV4-2, the J gene TRBJ2-2, with D hard to call. From germline, CDR1 is LGHNA and CDR2 YNFKEQ. This CDR3 spans 13 amino acids. V was trimmed by 1 base and J by 8 bases, leaving 8 bases between them. CDR3 in DNA: TGTGCCAGCAGCCAAGGAGACGGGGGGGAGCTGTTTTTT. This translates into CASSQGDGGELFF.

This chain uses TRBV11-2 with TRBJ2-1, with TRBD2 identical over 8 bases. Germline CDR1 reads SGHAT; CDR2 reads FQNNGV. V was pared by 5 bases and J by 6 bases, with 12 bases of the junction left unmatched. The CDR3 contains 16 residues. CDR3 nucleotide sequence: TGTGCCAGCAGCCATGGAGGGCGGCTAGCGGGCAATGAGCAGTTCTTC. Protein: CASSHGGRLAGNEQFF.

This clone was seen more than once but under ten times. The chain uses TRBV10-3 and TRBJ2-3; 15 bases match TRBD2. V lost 9 bases, J lost 8 bases, and 6 bases stayed unmatched. CDR3 length: 14 amino acids. Germline V lookup: CDR1 ENHRY, CDR2 SYGVKD. The CDR3: CAIPGLAGGGTQYF. For the CDR3, the DNA is TGTGCCATACCGGGACTAGCGGGAGGTGGTACGCAGTATTTT.

The J gene is TRBJ1-5, the V gene TRBV5-6, with 7 positions matching TRBD1. Per germline, CDR1 SGHDT and CDR2 YYEEEE. The CDR3 sequence is 15 residues long. The V segment lost 4 bases and the J segment 5 bases; nucleotides outside the gene matches: 9. CDR3 in DNA: TGTGCCAGCAGCCTAGGGGGCGCGATTGATCAGCCCCAGCATTTT. Protein product: CASSLGGAIDQPQHF.

This rearrangement joins TRBV5-1 to TRBJ2-2; 7 bases match TRBD1. Germline V gene sequence: CDR1 SGHRS, CDR2 YFSETQ. The V segment lost 4 bases and the J segment 15 bases; nucleotides outside the gene matches: 9. The length of the CDR3 is 12 residues. CDR3 nucleotide sequence: TGCGCCAGCAGCATACAGACAGGGCGGGTGTTTTTT. Its translation is CASSIQTGRVFF.

The chain employs TRBV5-4 and TRBJ1-1, with 9 nucleotides matching TRBD1. The CDR3 is 16 residues long. V trimming: 4 bases; J trimming: 0 bases; junction bases outside the gene matches: 7. Germline CDR1 is SGHNT and CDR2 is YYREEE (reference sequence). As DNA, the CDR3 is TGTGCCAGCAGCCCCGGGACAGGGCCTATGAACACTGAAGCTTTCTTT. Translating gives CASSPGTGPMNTEAFF.

The rearrangement links TRBV28 to TRBJ2-7; 10 bases align to TRBD2. Germline V gives CDR1 MDHEN, CDR2 SYDVKM. Trimming at V came to 4 bases and at J to 9 bases, leaving 9 bases not matched to a gene. The CDR3 consists of 14 residues. CDR3 nucleotide sequence: TGTGCCAGCAGTTCCAGCGGGAGGGCGTCCGTGCAGTACTTC. This gives the protein CASSSSGRASVQYF.

CDR3 coding DNA: TGTGCCAGCAGCCCGTTAGGGGTTGGGGAGCAGTTCTTC. It specifies CASSPLGVGEQFF. The chain joins TRBV25-1 to TRBJ2-1; maybe TRBD1 (5 bases). Germline loops: CDR1 MGHDK, CDR2 SYGVNS. The CDR3 spans 13 residues. V lost 6 bases, J lost 10 bases, and 16 bases lay in between.

The gene calls are TRBV10-3 and TRBJ2-7; possible D gene TRBD1, 5 bases. This CDR3 spans 11 amino acids. From germline, CDR1 is ENHRY and CDR2 SYGVKD. The ends were cut back, 10 bases at V and 4 bases at J, with 11 bases in the middle. CDR3 DNA sequence: TGTGCCACGCGACAGTTATACGAGCAGTACTTC. Protein: CATRQLYEQYF.

The chain links TRBV14 to TRBJ1-6; 8 bases agree with TRBD1. The CDR3 runs to 16 residues. Germline-derived CDR1 and CDR2 are SGHDN and FVKESK. V lost 1 base and J lost 7; bases outside the gene matches: 6. DNA for the CDR3: TGTGCCAGCAGCCAAGGGCAGGGGGCTTGGAATTCACCCCTCCACTTT. It specifies CASSQGQGAWNSPLHF.

This chain uses TRBV5-1 with TRBJ2-1; unclear D gene. Germline-derived CDR1 and CDR2 are SGHRS and YFSETQ. Between the trimmed V and J ends, which lost 1 base and 2 bases, there was a span of 13 bases. This CDR3 has 16 residues. In nucleotides, the CDR3 is TGCGCCAGCAGCTTGAGCCCACAAACTACCTACAATGAGCAGTTCTTC. This gives the protein CASSLSPQTTYNEQFF.

The gene calls are TRBV5-6 and TRBJ2-7; 7 nucleotides agree with TRBD1. The J segment lost 6 bases and the V segment lost 4 bases, leaving 7 bases of the junction unmatched. This CDR3 is built from 13 residues. Germline V lookup: CDR1 SGHDT, CDR2 YYEEEE. Written as DNA, the CDR3 is TGTGCCAGCAGCCAACAGGGGCTAAGCGAGCAGTACTTC. This encodes CASSQQGLSEQYF.

The chain recombines TRBV11-1 with TRBJ2-1; TRBD2 matches 10 bases. CDR1 is SGHAT and CDR2 is FQDESV in the germline V gene (reference sequence). This CDR3 contains 16 residues. V was pared by 2 bases and J by 7 bases, with 8 bases of the junction left unmatched. The CDR3 nucleotides read TGTGCCAGCAGCTTACGGGCTAGCGGGAGTAAAAATGAGCAGTTCTTC. Protein sequence: CASSLRASGSKNEQFF.

In this sample, this clone turned up once. V is TRBV7-2 and J is TRBJ2-7; 9 bases map to TRBD1. This CDR3 is built from 16 residues. The germline CDR1 and CDR2 sequences are SGHTA and FQGNSA. Trimming at V came to 4 bases and at J to 5 bases, leaving 12 bases not matched to a gene. This CDR3 is CASSSPPGQGDNEQYF. The DNA of the CDR3 is TGTGCCAGCAGCTCTCCCCCGGGACAGGGTGACAACGAGCAGTACTTC.

The chain has TRBV15 and TRBJ2-1; 12 positions match TRBD2. The CDR3 runs to 15 residues. Looked up from germline, CDR1 is LNHNV and CDR2 is YYDKDF (reference sequence). V lost 5 bases and J lost 10; bases outside the gene matches: 9. The CDR3 sequence: CATSRELAGGLEQFF. CDR3 nucleotide sequence: TGTGCCACCAGCCGGGAGCTAGCGGGAGGGCTCGAGCAGTTCTTC.

This clone occurred a few times. The chain joins TRBV19 to TRBJ2-1; 7 bases are a match to TRBD2. Unmatched junction bases numbered 19, after V lost 11 bases and J lost 3 bases. The CDR3 runs 17 residues. Per germline, CDR1 LNHDA and CDR2 SQIVND (reference sequence). The CDR3 region has the DNA TGTGCCTGGCGGGAGTCATCCGGGCTACGGGGCTACAATGAGCAGTTCTTC. This codes for CAWRESSGLRGYNEQFF. Together with reference TRBV19 and TRBJ2-1, the CDR3 gives the full variable domain: DGGITQSPKYLFRKEGQNVTLSCEQNLNHDAMYWYRQDPGQGLRLIYYSQIVNDFQKGDIAEGYSVSREKKESFPLTVTSAQKNPTAFYLCAWRESSGLRGYNEQFFGPGTRLTVL.

The chain joins TRBV18 to TRBJ1-5, with D possibly TRBD1 on 5 matching bases. Germline V lookup: CDR1 KGHSH, CDR2 LQKENI. The CDR3 extends over 15 amino acids. V shed 6 bases and J shed 2 bases, with 14 bases lying between them. DNA of the CDR3: TGTGCCAGCTCTCACAGGATTGATGGCAATCAGCCCCAGCATTTT. Protein sequence: CASSHRIDGNQPQHF.